Listed here is a single TCR beta chain. As yet, its antigen is unknown. This specimen comes from a study of blood T cells in healthy people across ages. The study, taken as a whole, reports: Among long-lived donors, naive CD4+ cells were more numerous and diversity higher than in aged donors.

The individuals who served as donors were healthy Caucasians living in Russia, aged roughly 6 to 95. Alongside a J-beta primer mix, a sample-barcoded 5' primer served in a second PCR lasting roughly 7 to 12 cycles. TCRdb analysed the 5' RACE reads with MiXCR anew, one entry per CDR3 protein. The data show approximately 670,000 distinct CDR3 sequences, approximately 40% seen once. Looked up from germline, CDR1 is SGHTA and CDR2 is FQGNSA. The CDR3 totals 13 residues. The V end was cut by 2 bases, the J end by 6 bases, with 11 bases between. The chain combines TRBV7-2 with TRBJ2-7; D gene ambiguous. The source is a man older than 75 in good health. The sample was blood. The CDR3 bases are TGTGCCAGCAGCTTATTTAGGAAGAGCGAGCAGTACTTC. Its protein product is CASSLFRKSEQYF.